This TCR beta chain was documented in a study of blood T cell repertoires in COVID-19. Study-wide background: COVID-19 samples, acute and convalescent, were from the United States, Italy and Spain. T cells, B-cell-depleted T cells, or PBMCs supplied cDNA or gDNA.

V was clipped by 0 bases and J by 2 bases, with 22 bases between them. Germline V CDR1 and CDR2: SGHRS, YFSETQ. CDR3 length: 19 residues. Per the original data handling: Counts of nucleated cells, estimated from reference gene primer amplification, were obtained. The method was immunoSEQ multiplex PCR; TCRdb's version includes in-frame clones alone and lacks a portion of them. That table gives V, J and clone size, and the DNA gave D and trimming. This sample has 250,000 to 350,000 clones, with approximately 85% found just once. The rearrangement links TRBV5-1 to TRBJ2-3; possible D gene TRBD2, 6 bases. The sequenced sample consisted of PBMCs or T cells enriched from blood (not recorded which). The receptor comes from a woman aged 30 to 39 who had recovered from COVID-19. CDR3 amino acids: CASSLDPLLLAENTDTQYF. Written as DNA, the CDR3 is TGCGCCAGCAGCTTGGACCCACTCCTATTAGCGGAAAACACAGATACGCAGTATTTT.